The clone carrying this T cell receptor beta chain was recorded once. Germline CDR1 and CDR2: SGDLS and YYNGEE. V shed 5 bases and J shed 8 bases, with 19 bases lying between them. The CDR3 extends over 14 amino acids. This sample was included in a study of blood T cell repertoires in COVID-19. Background on the study: Samples taken during acute and convalescent COVID-19 were collected in the United States, Italy and Spain.

The authors' processing: Quantification of nucleated cells was approximated via reference gene primer amplification. Clones were read by immunoSEQ multiplex PCR, and TCRdb kept only the in-frame ones, dropping some. The DNA was the basis for D and trimming; V, J and clone size are from that table. The table includes 24,000 or so clones, 65% to 90% detected once. The receptor's source is a woman older than 75 with acute or convalescent COVID-19. The chain is built from TRBV9 and TRBJ1-2; tentatively, D is TRBD1 (5 bases). Sequencing was carried out using peripheral blood. As DNA, the CDR3 is TGTGCCAGCAGTCAGACAGTCCCAGGATGGGGCTACACCTTC. Translated: CASSQTVPGWGYTF. Filled out from reference TRBV9 and TRBJ1-2, the complete variable domain reads DSGVTQTPKHLITATGQRVTLRCSPRSGDLSVYWYQQSLDQGLQFLIQYYNGEERAKGNILERFSAQQFPDLHSELNLSSLELGDSALYFCASSQTVPGWGYTFGSGTRLTVV.